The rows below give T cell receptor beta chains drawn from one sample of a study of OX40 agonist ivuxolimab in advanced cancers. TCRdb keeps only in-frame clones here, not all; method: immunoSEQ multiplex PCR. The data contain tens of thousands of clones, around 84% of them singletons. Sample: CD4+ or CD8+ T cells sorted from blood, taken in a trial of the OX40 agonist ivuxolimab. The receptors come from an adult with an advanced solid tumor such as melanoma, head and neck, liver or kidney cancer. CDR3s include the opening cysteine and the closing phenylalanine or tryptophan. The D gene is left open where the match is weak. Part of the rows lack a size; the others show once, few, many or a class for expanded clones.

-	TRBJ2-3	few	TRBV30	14	CAWSPGRTTDTQYF	TGTGCCTGGAGCCCGGGACGGACCACAGATACGCAGTATTTT
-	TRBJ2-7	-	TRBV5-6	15	CASSFFDRTDYEQYF	TGTGCCAGCAGCTTCTTCGACCGAACCGATTACGAGCAGTACTTC
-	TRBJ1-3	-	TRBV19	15	CASSIVGGNGNTIYF	TGTGCCAGTAGTATAGTTGGCGGGAACGGAAACACCATATATTTT
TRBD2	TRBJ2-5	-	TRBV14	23	CAVLGRCRAKGSPWREGLETQYF	TGTGCCGTCTTGGGTCGTTGTAGGGCCAAAGGATCCCCTTGGCGGGAGGGCCTGGAGACCCAGTACTTC
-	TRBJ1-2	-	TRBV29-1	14	CSVEAGALNYGYTF	TGCAGCGTTGAAGCGGGGGCGCTCAACTATGGCTACACCTTC
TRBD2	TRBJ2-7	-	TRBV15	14	CATGRLAGGQEQYF	TGTGCCACCGGCCGACTAGCGGGAGGCCAAGAGCAGTACTTC
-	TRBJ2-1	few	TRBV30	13	CAWSVNIYNEQFF	TGTGCCTGGAGTGTGAATATCTACAATGAGCAGTTCTTC
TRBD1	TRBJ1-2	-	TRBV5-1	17	CASSWSVPGQRILGYTF	TGCGCCAGCAGCTGGTCAGTTCCGGGACAGAGGATTTTAGGCTACACCTTC
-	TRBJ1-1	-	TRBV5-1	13	CASSFQVQTEAFF	TGCGCCAGCAGCTTTCAGGTTCAGACTGAAGCTTTCTTT
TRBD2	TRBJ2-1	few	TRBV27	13	CASSRLAGNEQFF	TGTGCCAGCAGTAGACTAGCGGGGAATGAGCAGTTCTTC
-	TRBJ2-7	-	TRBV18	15	CASSPGAGDSYEQYF	TGTGCCAGCTCACCCGGGGCAGGGGACTCCTACGAGCAGTACTTC
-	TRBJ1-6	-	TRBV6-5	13	CASRPTGGSPLHF	TGTGCCAGCAGACCGACAGGCGGGTCACCCCTCCACTTT
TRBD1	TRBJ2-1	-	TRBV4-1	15	CASSQGQGAYNEQFF	TGCGCCAGCAGCCAGGGACAGGGGGCCTACAATGAGCAGTTCTTC
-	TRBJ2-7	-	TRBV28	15	CASSSPPGGVYEQYF	TGTGCCAGCAGTTCTCCTCCCGGAGGAGTCTACGAGCAGTACTTC
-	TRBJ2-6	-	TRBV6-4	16	CASSPTGSSGANVLTF	TGTGCCAGCAGTCCGACAGGCTCCTCTGGGGCCAACGTCCTGACTTTC
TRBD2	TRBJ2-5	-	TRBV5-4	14	CASSSGLIQETQYF	TGTGCCAGCAGCTCGGGACTAATCCAAGAGACCCAGTACTTC
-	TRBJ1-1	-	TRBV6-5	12	CASSRTNTEAFF	TGTGCCAGCAGCCGGACGAACACTGAAGCTTTCTTT
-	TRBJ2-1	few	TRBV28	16	CASRPPRAGQNNEQFF	TGTGCCAGCAGGCCTCCACGAGCGGGACAGAACAATGAGCAGTTCTTC
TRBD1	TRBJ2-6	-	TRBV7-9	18	CASSLVFGTGSGANVLTF	TGTGCCAGCAGCTTAGTTTTTGGGACAGGCTCTGGGGCCAACGTCCTGACTTTC
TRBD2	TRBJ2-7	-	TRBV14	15	CASSPLAGESYEQYF	TGTGCCAGCAGCCCCTTAGCGGGAGAAAGCTACGAGCAGTACTTC
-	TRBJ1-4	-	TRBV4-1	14	CASSQGTKGEKLFF	TGCGCCAGCAGCCAAGGGACCAAAGGAGAAAAACTGTTTTTT
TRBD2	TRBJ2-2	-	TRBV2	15	CASKGLASNTGELFF	TGTGCCAGCAAGGGACTAGCGTCAAACACCGGGGAGCTGTTTTTT
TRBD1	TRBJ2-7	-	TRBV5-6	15	CASSATGGSSYEQYF	TGTGCCAGCAGCGCGACAGGGGGTAGCTCCTACGAGCAGTACTTC
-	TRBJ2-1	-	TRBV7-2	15	CASSVGGSGYNEQFF	TGTGCCAGCAGCGTAGGGGGTAGCGGTTACAATGAGCAGTTCTTC
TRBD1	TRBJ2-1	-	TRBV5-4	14	CASSPATGGNEQFF	TGTGCCAGCAGCCCCGCGACAGGGGGTAATGAGCAGTTCTTC
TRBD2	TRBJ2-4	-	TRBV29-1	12	CSAGLAGNIQYF	TGCAGCGCGGGACTAGCGGGGAACATTCAGTACTTC
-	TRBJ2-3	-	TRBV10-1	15	CASSAGRSLADTQYF	TGCGCCAGCAGTGCTGGGCGTAGTTTGGCCGATACGCAGTATTTT
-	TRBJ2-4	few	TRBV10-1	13	CASSESGRGVQYF	TGCGCCAGCAGTGAGTCGGGGCGAGGAGTTCAGTACTTC
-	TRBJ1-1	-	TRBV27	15	CASSLPGVGNTEAFF	TGTGCCAGCAGCCTCCCGGGGGTGGGGAACACTGAAGCTTTCTTT
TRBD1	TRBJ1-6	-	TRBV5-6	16	CASSLAGTAYNSPLHF	TGTGCCAGCAGCTTGGCCGGGACAGCCTATAATTCACCCCTCCACTTT
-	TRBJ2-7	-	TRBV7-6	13	CASSPRTAYEQYF	TGTGCCAGCAGCCCGAGGACAGCCTACGAGCAGTACTTC
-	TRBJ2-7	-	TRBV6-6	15	CASSDTQGFSYEQYF	TGTGCCAGCAGTGATACCCAAGGCTTCTCCTACGAGCAGTACTTC
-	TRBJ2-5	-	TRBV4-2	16	CASSQEAQLEVETQYF	TGTGCCAGCAGCCAAGAAGCCCAGCTAGAGGTGGAGACCCAGTACTTC
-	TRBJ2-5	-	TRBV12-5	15	CASGLVGQEIETQYF	TGTGCTAGTGGTTTGGTAGGGCAGGAGATCGAGACCCAGTACTTC
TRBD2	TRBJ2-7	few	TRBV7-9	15	CASRAWTSGSYEQYF	TGTGCCAGCAGAGCTTGGACTAGCGGAAGTTACGAGCAGTACTTC
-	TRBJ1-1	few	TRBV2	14	CASSEGQLNTEAFF	TGTGCCAGCAGCGAGGGACAACTTAACACTGAAGCTTTCTTT
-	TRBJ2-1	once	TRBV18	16	CASSPEARALHNEQFF	TGTGCCAGCTCACCAGAGGCCCGGGCGCTTCACAATGAGCAGTTCTTC
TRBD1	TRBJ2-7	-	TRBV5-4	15	CASSSGTGLIYEQYF	TGTGCCAGCAGCTCTGGGACAGGGCTAATCTACGAGCAGTACTTC
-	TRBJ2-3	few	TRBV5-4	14	CASSSSLTDDTQYF	TGTGCCAGCAGCTCCTCCCTAACAGATGATACGCAGTATTTT
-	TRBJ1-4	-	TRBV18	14	CASSPRTENEKLFF	TGTGCCAGCTCTCCTAGGACAGAAAATGAAAAACTGTTTTTT
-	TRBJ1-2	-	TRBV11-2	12	CASSLDLGGYTF	TGTGCCAGCAGCTTAGATTTGGGAGGCTACACCTTC
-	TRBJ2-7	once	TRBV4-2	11	CASSQAYEQYF	TGTGCCAGCAGCCAAGCCTACGAGCAGTACTTC
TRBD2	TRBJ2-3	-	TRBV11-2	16	CASSTSTSGLRDTQYF	TGTGCCAGCAGCACCTCCACTAGCGGCCTAAGGGATACGCAGTATTTT
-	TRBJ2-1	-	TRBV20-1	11	CSAGSDNEQFF	TGCAGTGCTGGGTCGGACAATGAGCAGTTCTTC
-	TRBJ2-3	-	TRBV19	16	CASSPKAGSSTDTQYF	TGTGCCAGTAGTCCAAAAGCGGGTAGTAGCACAGATACGCAGTATTTT
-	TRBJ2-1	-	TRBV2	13	CASRQGSNNEQFF	TGTGCCAGCAGACAGGGATCAAACAATGAGCAGTTCTTC
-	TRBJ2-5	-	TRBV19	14	CASSIGSDQETQYF	TGTGCCAGTAGTATAGGCAGTGACCAAGAGACCCAGTACTTC
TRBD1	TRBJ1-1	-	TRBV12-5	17	CASGLVRQGRGTTEAFF	TGTGCTAGTGGTTTGGTACGACAGGGACGGGGTACGACTGAAGCTTTCTTT
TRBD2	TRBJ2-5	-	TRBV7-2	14	CASSRAGGSETQYF	TGTGCCAGCAGTCGAGCGGGGGGGTCGGAGACCCAGTACTTC
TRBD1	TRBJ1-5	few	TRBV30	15	CAWSTPGQGGQPQHF	TGTGCCTGGAGTACCCCGGGACAGGGAGGTCAGCCCCAGCATTTT
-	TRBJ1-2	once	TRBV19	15	CASRAGGYGDYGYTF	TGTGCCAGTAGAGCCGGGGGCTATGGGGACTATGGCTACACCTTC
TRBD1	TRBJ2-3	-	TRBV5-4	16	CASSLARDSFTDTQYF	TGTGCCAGCAGCTTGGCCCGGGACAGTTTCACAGATACGCAGTATTTT
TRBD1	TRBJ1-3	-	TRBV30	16	CAWSDPSDRVGNTIYF	TGTGCCTGGAGTGACCCCTCCGACAGGGTTGGAAACACCATATATTTT
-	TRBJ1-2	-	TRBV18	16	CASSPQGPTSNYGYTF	TGTGCCAGCTCACCTCAGGGACCCACGTCTAACTATGGCTACACCTTC
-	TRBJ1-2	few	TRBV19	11	CASSVARSYTF	TGTGCCAGTAGTGTCGCGCGTAGCTACACCTTC
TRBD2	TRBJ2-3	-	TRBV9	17	CASSPSPLAGGGDTQYF	TGTGCCAGCAGCCCATCCCCACTAGCGGGAGGTGGAGATACGCAGTATTTT
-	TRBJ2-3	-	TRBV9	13	CASSRGLGDTQYF	TGTGCCAGCAGCAGGGGCCTGGGGGATACGCAGTATTTT
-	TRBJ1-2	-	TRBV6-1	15	CASSEVPGTGSGYTF	TGTGCCAGCAGTGAAGTACCAGGGACTGGCTCTGGCTACACCTTC
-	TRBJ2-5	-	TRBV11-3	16	CASSSLVNSTPGEQYF	TGTGCCAGCAGCTCCCTTGTGAACTCGACACCGGGAGAGCAGTACTTC
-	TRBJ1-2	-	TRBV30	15	CAWSTTGKDGYGYTF	TGTGCCTGGAGCACGACAGGCAAGGATGGCTATGGCTACACCTTC